The clone carrying this TCR beta chain was recorded a few times. The PCR contained 60 Vbeta and 13 Jbeta primers. Generated by immunoSEQ multiplex PCR, the TCRdb table keeps only in-frame clones and is missing some. The sample records about 130,000 clones, 10% being singletons. The ends lost 6 bases at V and 7 bases at J; junction bases unmatched: 7. CDR3 length: 14 amino acids. Looked up from germline, CDR1 is SEHNR and CDR2 is FQNEAQ (reference sequence). The data derive from a study of cytomegalovirus exposure and HLA in healthy donors. Specimen: PBMCs. The sequence came from a woman aged 18-29 years in good health and CMV-seropositive. J is TRBJ1-2 and V is TRBV7-9; 11 nucleotides agree with TRBD1. CDR3 loop: CASSSGQGGSGYTF. In DNA form, the CDR3 reads TGTGCCAGCAGTTCGGGACAGGGGGGTAGTGGCTACACCTTC.